The 26 T cell receptor beta chains presented below share a single source sample, sequenced in a study of blood T cell repertoires in COVID-19 (dated by TCRdb to about 2020). Library method: the immunoSEQ multiplex PCR assay. TCRdb stores this immuneACCESS table with in-frame sequences only. Part of the clones is absent; in the studies checked, under half of the shortfall reflects unresolved V genes, and no reason is known for the rest. The sample profile shows some 150,000 clones; roughly 84% of them were found once. Almost 10% of the sample is held by the ten biggest clonotypes. Sequenced sample: peripheral blood. These receptors originate from a woman between 50 and 59 years old with acute or convalescent COVID-19.

The chain recombines TRBV3-1 (or the pseudogene TRBV3-2) with TRBJ1-6, with 7 bases aligning to TRBD1. V lost 3 bases to trimming and J lost 6 bases; unmatched junction nucleotides: 8. The CDR3 contains 16 residues. Germline V CDR1 and CDR2: LGHDT, YNNKEL (reference sequence). CDR3 protein: CASSQRQGLFNSPLHF. In DNA form, the CDR3 reads TGTGCCAGCAGCCAGAGACAGGGACTGTTTAATTCACCCCTCCACTTT.

In DNA form, the CDR3 reads TGTGCCAGCAGTTGGACCGGGACAGGGGATCAGCCCCAGCATTTT. Translated: CASSWTGTGDQPQHF. The chain employs TRBV27 and TRBJ1-5, with 10 bases matching TRBD1. CDR1 MNHEY and CDR2 SMNVEV come from the germline V gene (reference sequence). The junction had 5 bases not matched to a gene; V was cut back by 4 bases and J by 5 bases. The CDR3 loop spans 15 amino acids.

The chain is built from TRBV14 and TRBJ1-4; D is perhaps TRBD1 (6 bases). This CDR3 contains 13 residues. Trimming removed 9 bases from V and 4 bases from J, with 12 bases in between. Germline V gives CDR1 SGHDN, CDR2 FVKESK. In DNA form, the CDR3 reads TGTGCCAGAGAGGGGGATGTTAATGAAAAACTGTTTTTT. Its translation: CAREGDVNEKLFF.

This clone is a singleton in its sample. The chain combines TRBV27 with TRBJ1-3; the match to TRBD1 covers 8 bases. The CDR3 runs to 15 residues. The germline V gene has CDR1 MNHEY and CDR2 SMNVEV (reference sequence). Trimming cost V 8 bases and J 4 bases; bases outside gene matches: 10. CDR3 loop: CASRTGTGGGNTIYF. The CDR3 region has the DNA TGTGCCAGCCGGACCGGGACAGGAGGAGGAAACACCATATATTTT.

V gene TRBV5-1 combines with J gene TRBJ2-7; 9 nucleotides line up with TRBD2. Trimming cost V 2 bases and J 3 bases; bases outside gene matches: 3. The CDR3 is 14 amino acids. Germline V gene data show CDR1 as SGHRS and CDR2 as YFSETQ. In DNA, the CDR3 is TGCGCCAGCAGCTTCCAGCGGGGGGACTACGAGCAGTACTTC. This sequence encodes CASSFQRGDYEQYF.

The V call is TRBV3-1 (or the pseudogene TRBV3-2), the J call TRBJ2-4; D gene ambiguous. Trimming took off 0 bases at V and 0 bases at J, with 6 bases between the two ends. Looked up from germline, CDR1 is LGHDT and CDR2 is YNNKEL (reference sequence). The CDR3 sequence is 15 residues long. CDR3 nucleotides: TGTGCCAGCAGCCAAGAGCTACTAGCCAAAAACATTCAGTACTTC. This codes for CASSQELLAKNIQYF.

CDR3: CASSPYGAGVGGYTF. The CDR3, as DNA: TGCGCCAGCAGTCCCTATGGGGCAGGGGTGGGAGGCTACACCTTC. The chain has TRBV10-1 and TRBJ1-2; possible D gene TRBD1, 6 bases. CDR1 and CDR2 (germline): WNHNN, SYGVQD (reference sequence). The V gene lost 5 bases and the J gene lost 8 bases, with 21 bases spanning the gap. The CDR3 totals 15 residues.

The chain has TRBV5-1 and TRBJ1-4; the match to TRBD1 covers 9 bases. Germline-derived CDR1 and CDR2 are SGHRS and YFSETQ. The trim removed 2 bases at V and 8 bases at J, leaving 10 bases unmatched. This CDR3 region has 16 residues. The CDR3 is CASSFGQGLTGEKLFF. The CDR3 nucleotides are TGCGCCAGCAGCTTTGGACAGGGGTTGACGGGGGAAAAACTGTTTTTT. Together with reference TRBV5-1 and TRBJ1-4, the CDR3 gives the full variable domain: KAGVTQTPRYLIKTRGQQVTLSCSPISGHRSVSWYQQTPGQGLQFLFEYFSETQRNKGNFPGRFSGRQFSNSRSEMNVSTLELGDSALYLCASSFGQGLTGEKLFFGSGTQLSVL.

This chain joins TRBV11-2 and TRBJ1-1; TRBD1 agrees at 7 bases. This CDR3 has 12 amino acids. Germline loops: CDR1 SGHAT, CDR2 FQNNGV. The trim removed 5 bases at V and 7 bases at J, leaving 4 bases unmatched. CDR3 coding DNA: TGTGCCAGCAGCCCCAGGGACAGTGAAGCTTTCTTT. This sequence encodes CASSPRDSEAFF.

The genes are TRBV3-1 (or the pseudogene TRBV3-2) and TRBJ1-3, with D perhaps TRBD1 (5 bases). Germline V gene lookup returns CDR1 LGHDT and CDR2 YNNKEL (reference sequence). The CDR3 is 15 residues long. The V end was cut by 2 bases, the J end by 6 bases, with 14 bases between. CDR3 DNA: TGTGCCAGCAGCCAAACTAACGGAGGGGAAAACACCATATATTTT. Translating it yields CASSQTNGGENTIYF.

The rearrangement uses TRBV7-6 and TRBJ2-3, with 12 positions matching TRBD2. V shed 5 bases, J shed 6 bases, and the junction held 12 bases outside the gene matches. The CDR3 has 17 residues. Germline V gives CDR1 SGHVS, CDR2 FNYEAQ. The DNA of the CDR3 is TGTGCCAGCAGCCCGCTGAGGACTAGCGGGATTGGCGATACGCAGTATTTT. It translates to CASSPLRTSGIGDTQYF.

The V call is TRBV9, the J call TRBJ1-3, with unresolved D. CDR1 and CDR2 (germline): SGDLS, YYNGEE. V was cut by 1 base and J by 4 bases, with 27 bases left in between. The CDR3 is 20 amino acids. The DNA for the CDR3 is TGTGCCAGCAGCGTAAGCGGGAAGGTCCATTACTGGGGTCGCGGAAACACCATATATTTT. Its protein is CASSVSGKVHYWGRGNTIYF.

The chain recombines TRBV11-3 with TRBJ2-3; a weak D match, TRBD2 (5 bases). CDR3 length: 13 amino acids. Germline V gene lookup returns CDR1 SGHNT and CDR2 YENEEA. With 5 bases removed from V and 5 bases from J, the gap between germline ends came to 11 bases. This chain's CDR3 is CASSRGSLDTQYF. The DNA for the CDR3 is TGTGCCAGCAGCCGAGGGTCCCTAGATACGCAGTATTTT.

CDR3 in amino acids: CATSASDRAAFF. CDR3 sequence (DNA): TGTGCCACCAGTGCCTCCGACAGGGCAGCTTTCTTT. V is TRBV24-1 and J is TRBJ1-1; 7 nucleotides line up with TRBD1. Germline V lookup: CDR1 KGHDR, CDR2 SFDVKD. With V trimmed by 5 bases and J by 10 bases, 6 bases remained unmatched. CDR3 length: 12 amino acids.

V gene TRBV14 combines with J gene TRBJ1-2, with D possibly being TRBD1 (6 bases). The V gene's germline CDR1 is SGHDN and CDR2 FVKESK. CDR3 length equals 13 residues. Trimming removed 1 base at V and 4 bases at J, with 7 bases between. For the CDR3, the DNA is TGTGCCAGCAGCCAAGGACAGGCCTATGGCTACACCTTC. Protein product: CASSQGQAYGYTF.

V and J are TRBV7-9 and TRBJ2-7; tentatively, D is TRBD2 (7 bases). From germline, CDR1 is SEHNR and CDR2 FQNEAQ (reference sequence). With 1 base removed from V and 3 bases from J, the gap between germline ends came to 10 bases. The CDR3 has 14 amino acids. CDR3 amino acids: CASSLVRGGYEQYF. CDR3 in DNA: TGTGCCAGCAGCTTAGTGAGGGGGGGCTACGAGCAGTACTTC.

This clone showed up just once. The V call is TRBV2, the J call TRBJ1-2, with 9 bases matching TRBD1. The V gene end was trimmed by 8 bases and the J gene end by 3 bases; junction bases not matched to a gene: 7. CDR3 length: 14 residues. Germline values: CDR1 SNHLY, CDR2 FYNNEI. This CDR3 is CASRTGQGDYGYTF. The DNA for the CDR3 is TGTGCCAGCCGAACGGGACAGGGTGACTATGGCTACACCTTC.

V usage is TRBV13 and J usage is TRBJ2-2; 8 nucleotides line up with TRBD1. The CDR3 has 14 amino acids. After removal of 5 bases from V and 6 bases from J, the junction contained 5 bases not matched to a gene. Germline V gene lookup returns CDR1 PRHDT and CDR2 FYEKMQ (reference sequence). The CDR3: CASSPGQGSGELFF. The CDR3 DNA sequence: TGTGCCAGCAGCCCCGGACAGGGATCCGGGGAGCTGTTTTTT.

This clone appeared once. The chain is built from TRBV9 and TRBJ2-1, with a tentative D call TRBD2 (5 bases). This CDR3 has 17 amino acids. CDR1 and CDR2 (germline): SGDLS, YYNGEE. V was trimmed by 0 bases and J by 1 base, leaving 14 bases between them. The CDR3 DNA sequence: TGTGCCAGCAGCGTAGTTGGACTCTCCGGTTCCTACAATGAGCAGTTCTTC. Its translation: CASSVVGLSGSYNEQFF.

The chain carries TRBV3-1 (or the pseudogene TRBV3-2) and TRBJ1-4; 7 nucleotides line up with TRBD1. J was trimmed by 2 bases and V by 3 bases; bases with no gene match: 3. Per germline, CDR1 LGHDT and CDR2 YNNKEL (reference sequence). The CDR3 consists of 15 residues. Here the CDR3 DNA reads TGTGCCAGCAGCCAGACAGGGACTACTAATGAAAAACTGTTTTTT. As protein: CASSQTGTTNEKLFF.

The chain couples TRBV28 to TRBJ2-1; 10 bases map to TRBD1. J was trimmed by 8 bases and V by 5 bases; bases with no gene match: 9. The CDR3 totals 15 residues. Per germline, CDR1 MDHEN and CDR2 SYDVKM. CDR3 nucleotides: TGTGCCAGCAGTCTAGGACAGGGGGTTTCCCATGAGCAGTTCTTC. This encodes CASSLGQGVSHEQFF.

In its sample, this clone was seen a few times. This chain joins TRBV6-5 and TRBJ1-4; 9 nucleotides line up with TRBD1. After removal of 6 bases from V and 8 bases from J, the junction contained 1 base not matched to a gene. Germline loops: CDR1 MNHEY, CDR2 SVGAGI. The CDR3 spans 12 residues. The chain's CDR3 is CASRDRGEKLFF. CDR3 in DNA: TGTGCCAGCAGGGACAGGGGCGAAAAACTGTTTTTT.

The CDR3 region has the DNA TGTGCCAGCAGCTTAGTACAGGGTTTTCTGTTGGATACGCAGTATTTT. This encodes CASSLVQGFLLDTQYF. The chain recombines TRBV7-9 with TRBJ2-3, with D maybe TRBD1 (6 bases). V was shortened by 1 base and J by 6 bases, with 17 bases between the two germline ends. CDR3 length: 16 residues. In germline, CDR1 is SEHNR, CDR2 FQNEAQ (reference sequence). Full variable domain (missing parts from reference TRBV7-9 and TRBJ2-3): DTGVSQNPRHKITKRGQNVTFRCDPISEHNRLYWYRQTLGQGPEFLTYFQNEAQLEKSRLLSDRFSAERPKGSFSTLEIQRTEQGDSAMYLCASSLVQGFLLDTQYFGPGTRLTVL.

V is TRBV6-5 and J is TRBJ2-5; weak D call: TRBD1 (6 bases). V gave up 0 bases and J gave up 1 base, with 6 bases separating them. The CDR3 runs 14 residues. CDR1 and CDR2 from the germline V gene are MNHEY and SVGAGI. CDR3 nucleotide sequence: TGTGCCAGCAGTTACTCGGACAGCCAAGAGACCCAGTACTTC. Translating it yields CASSYSDSQETQYF.

This rearrangement joins TRBV7-8 to TRBJ1-4; no definite D call. This CDR3 comprises 19 residues. CDR1 and CDR2 from the germline V gene are SGHVS and FQNEAQ. V gave up 5 bases and J gave up 0 bases, with 22 bases separating them. CDR3 loop: CASSDSGVRRLTTNEKLFF. CDR3 sequence (DNA): TGTGCCAGCAGCGACTCCGGGGTAAGACGACTTACAACTAATGAAAAACTGTTTTTT. The variable domain in full, completed from reference TRBV7-8 and TRBJ1-4, reads GAGVSQSPRYKVAKRGQDVALRCDPISGHVSLFWYQQALGQGPEFLTYFQNEAQLDKSGLPSDRFFAERPEGSVSTLKIQRTQQEDSAVYLCASSDSGVRRLTTNEKLFFGSGTQLSVL.

This chain links TRBV7-2 with TRBJ1-3, with D perhaps matching TRBD1 (5 bases). Germline lookup yields CDR1 SGHTA and CDR2 FQGNSA. The CDR3 is made up of 15 amino acids. Trimming removed 5 bases from V and 2 bases from J, with 13 bases in between. CDR3 sequence: CASSPRGGAGNTIYF. In DNA, the CDR3 is TGTGCCAGCAGCCCTCGGGGGGGGGCTGGAAACACCATATATTTT. Combining the CDR3 with reference TRBV7-2 and TRBJ1-3 gives the whole variable domain GAGVSQSPSNKVTEKGKDVELRCDPISGHTALYWYRQSLGQGLEFLIYFQGNSAPDKSGLPSDRFSAERTGGSVSTLTIQRTQQEDSAVYLCASSPRGGAGNTIYFGEGSWLTVV.